The following is a T cell receptor beta chain sequence with its context. Its antigen is unknown. Clones were read by immunoSEQ multiplex PCR, and TCRdb kept only the in-frame ones, dropping some. The sample lists some 5,000 clones, roughly 78% occurring once. This specimen comes from a study of high-grade serous ovarian cancer treatment subgroups. Overall study context: Samples averaged around 13,000 reads and 6,900 or so unique TCR beta rearrangements. Points from the study as a whole: Same-patient tumor repertoires overlapped at about 0.1 to 0.79; different patients barely overlapped. The analyses considered CDR3 and ignored CDR1 and CDR2.

Tumor samples were obtained before definitive surgery or chemotherapy. CDR3 length: 12 residues. V gave up 4 bases and J gave up 5 bases, with 9 bases separating them. Germline CDR1 MNHEY, CDR2 SMNVEV (reference sequence). This receptor was taken from a human donor with high-grade serous ovarian cancer. The rearrangement links TRBV27 to TRBJ2-7; D uncertain. The sequenced material came from tumor tissue. The CDR3 DNA reads TGTGCCAGCAGTTCGCGTCGGGACGAGCAGTACTTC. This translates into CASSSRRDEQYF.